Shown below are 31 T cell receptor beta chains from a single sample sequenced in a study of cytomegalovirus exposure and HLA in healthy donors. The PCR was carried out with 60 Vbeta primers and 13 Jbeta primers. Measured with immunoSEQ multiplex PCR; TCRdb has only the in-frame clones, and not every one. Of approximately 88,000 clones listed, about 79% are singletons. Material: PBMCs. The origin of the receptors is a man aged 18 to 30 in good health and CMV-seropositive.

This sequence joins TRBV6-5 and TRBJ2-2; possibly TRBD1 for D (8 bases). Trimming cost V 6 bases and J 5 bases, with 16 bases left between them. Germline CDR1 is MNHEY and CDR2 is SVGAGI. The CDR3 is made up of 15 amino acids. The CDR3 DNA reads as TGTGCCAGCAGCTATGACAGGGGAGGGACCGGGGAGCTGTTTTTT. It encodes CASSYDRGGTGELFF.

The chain links TRBV6-7 to TRBJ1-1; TRBD1 matches at 12 bases. TRBV6-7 is labeled an ORF, and its function is uncertain. This CDR3 comprises 16 residues. Trimming removed 5 bases from V and 5 bases from J; junction bases left unmatched: 9. DNA for the CDR3: TGTGCCAGCAGTGATACCGGGACAGGGGGCAGAACTGAAGCTTTCTTT. Translated: CASSDTGTGGRTEAFF.

This clone was recorded only once. The CDR3 reads CASSHGTSANANTGELFF. CDR3 bases: TGCGCCAGCAGCCACGGGACTAGCGCGAACGCGAACACCGGGGAGCTGTTTTTT. This chain joins TRBV4-1 and TRBJ2-2; 10 bases align to TRBD2. CDR3 size: 18 residues. With V trimmed by 3 bases and J by 0 bases, 7 bases remained unmatched. Germline V gene lookup returns CDR1 MGHRA and CDR2 YSYEKL.

V usage is TRBV5-5 and J usage is TRBJ1-2; possibly TRBD1 for D (6 bases). CDR3 length: 16 residues. Trimming stripped 0 bases from V and 12 bases from J, with 24 bases between. Germline CDR1 reads SGHKS; CDR2 reads YYEKEE (reference sequence). The CDR3 DNA sequence: TGTGCCAGCAGCTTGGACCCTGCCGGGACAAGGGGCAGTAACACCTTC. Its translation is CASSLDPAGTRGSNTF.

The V gene is TRBV27, the J gene TRBJ2-7; tentatively, D is TRBD2 (6 bases). The CDR3 sequence is 13 residues long. Between the trimmed V and J ends, which lost 4 bases and 2 bases, there was a span of 9 bases. The germline V gene has CDR1 MNHEY and CDR2 SMNVEV (reference sequence). The CDR3 nucleotides read TGTGCCAGCAGTTCGGACTACCCCTACGAGCAGTACTTC. It is translated as CASSSDYPYEQYF.

Details on this clone: An end of the junction differs from the germline gene, which may be a read error. This sequence joins TRBV7-7 and TRBJ2-1; the D gene is possibly TRBD2 (6 bases). Per the germline V gene, CDR1 is SSHAT and CDR2 is FNYEAQ (reference sequence). CDR3 size: 15 residues. CDR3 sequence (DNA): TGTGCTAGCAGCTTAGGTAGCGGCGGGCACAATGAGCAGTTCTTC. As protein: CASSLGSGGHNEQFF.

This CDR3 reads CASSLTSGRAFYNEQFF. The DNA for the CDR3 is TGCGCCAGCAGCCTGACTAGCGGGAGGGCCTTCTACAATGAGCAGTTCTTC. The V and J genes are TRBV5-1 and TRBJ2-1, with TRBD2 matching 14 bases. The V segment lost 4 bases and the J segment 3 bases; nucleotides outside the gene matches: 6. Germline V gives CDR1 SGHRS, CDR2 YFSETQ. The CDR3 runs to 17 residues. Together with reference TRBV5-1 and TRBJ2-1, the CDR3 gives the full variable domain: KAGVTQTPRYLIKTRGQQVTLSCSPISGHRSVSWYQQTPGQGLQFLFEYFSETQRNKGNFPGRFSGRQFSNSRSEMNVSTLELGDSALYLCASSLTSGRAFYNEQFFGPGTRLTVL.

The chain recombines TRBV18 with TRBJ1-4; a weak D match, TRBD1 (5 bases). Trimming took off 2 bases at V and 4 bases at J, with 11 bases between the two ends. This CDR3 region has 15 residues. The germline V gene encodes CDR1 KGHSH and CDR2 LQKENI. The CDR3 bases are TGTGCCAGCTCACCAAGGATGACAGTTAATGAAAAACTGTTTTTT. It yields the protein CASSPRMTVNEKLFF.

The rearrangement uses TRBV20-1 and TRBJ2-3; tentatively, D is TRBD2 (5 bases). With 4 bases removed from V and 5 bases from J, the gap between germline ends came to 7 bases. The CDR3 has 11 amino acids. Germline CDR1 DFQATT, CDR2 SNEGSKA (reference sequence). The CDR3 region has the DNA TGCAGTGCTAACGAGGGAGATACGCAGTATTTT. Its protein product is CSANEGDTQYF.

This clone appeared a single time. The chain combines TRBV28 with TRBJ2-1, with D possibly matching TRBD1 (6 bases). This CDR3 has 15 residues. The germline V gene encodes CDR1 MDHEN and CDR2 SYDVKM. Between the trimmed V and J ends, which lost 5 bases and 0 bases, there was a span of 11 bases. CDR3 sequence reads: CASSHGQSSYNEQFF. Written as DNA, the CDR3 is TGTGCCAGCAGTCATGGACAGAGCTCCTACAATGAGCAGTTCTTC.

This clone was observed a single time. This chain joins TRBV6-5 and TRBJ1-2, with 9 bases aligning to TRBD1. The length of the CDR3 is 14 residues. Germline values: CDR1 MNHEY, CDR2 SVGAGI. V lost 5 bases to trimming and J lost 7 bases; unmatched junction nucleotides: 8. CDR3: CASSPQGAVGGYTF. The CDR3 nucleotides read TGTGCCAGCAGTCCACAGGGGGCGGTAGGTGGCTACACCTTC.

The rearrangement uses TRBV29-1 and TRBJ2-7, with 7 bases identical to TRBD1. Germline CDR1 is SQVTM and CDR2 is ANQGSEA. CDR3 size: 13 residues. Trimming cost V 6 bases and J 3 bases; bases outside gene matches: 8. The chain's CDR3 is CSVSRDSLYEQYF. The CDR3 DNA follows: TGCAGCGTCTCCCGGGACAGCCTCTACGAGCAGTACTTC.

The chain recombines TRBV5-1 with TRBJ2-3; 7 bases match TRBD2. The CDR3 is 16 amino acids. CDR1 is SGHRS and CDR2 is YFSETQ in the germline V gene. V shed 1 base, J shed 4 bases, and the junction held 9 bases outside the gene matches. The CDR3 DNA follows: TGCGCCAGCAGCTTGTGGAATGGGGGGGTCGCAGATACGCAGTATTTT. Protein: CASSLWNGGVADTQYF.

V and J are TRBV5-4 and TRBJ1-1; unclear D gene. V lost 3 bases to trimming and J lost 8 bases, with 17 bases between them. The germline CDR1 and CDR2 sequences are SGHNT and YYREEE (reference sequence). The CDR3 length is 14 residues. CDR3 coding DNA: TGTGCCAGCAGCTCCATAGTCGCGAGCGCCGAAGCTTTCTTT. It codes for CASSSIVASAEAFF.

The chain joins TRBV5-4 to TRBJ1-1; D is ambiguous. Germline V gene data show CDR1 as SGHNT and CDR2 as YYREEE (reference sequence). This CDR3 is built from 13 residues. The V gene lost 1 base and the J gene lost 4 bases, with 8 bases spanning the gap. CDR3 sequence: CASSLTRGTEAFF. CDR3 DNA sequence: TGTGCCAGCAGCTTGACCCGGGGCACTGAAGCTTTCTTT.

V usage is TRBV7-3 and J usage is TRBJ2-2; D is uncertain. CDR1 is SGHTA and CDR2 is FQGTGA in the germline V gene. Between the trimmed V and J ends, which lost 2 bases and 2 bases, there was a span of 3 bases. This CDR3 has 13 residues. The CDR3 nucleotides are TGTGCCAGCAGCTTAGGCAACACCGGGGAGCTGTTTTTT. It translates to CASSLGNTGELFF. Combining the CDR3 with reference TRBV7-3 and TRBJ2-2 gives the whole variable domain GAGVSQTPSNKVTEKGKYVELRCDPISGHTALYWYRQSLGQGPEFLIYFQGTGAADDSGLPNDRFFAVRPEGSVSTLKIQRTERGDSAVYLCASSLGNTGELFFGEGSRLTVL.

V gene TRBV5-1 combines with J gene TRBJ2-7, with D possibly TRBD1 on 6 matching bases. Germline V gene lookup returns CDR1 SGHRS and CDR2 YFSETQ. The germline V and J ends were trimmed by 2 bases and 3 bases, with 9 bases remaining between them. The CDR3 runs 13 residues. The CDR3 coding sequence is TGCGCCAGCAGCTTAGACAGGATCTACGAGCAGTACTTC. Protein sequence: CASSLDRIYEQYF.

The chain couples TRBV6-1 to TRBJ1-5; 10 nucleotides match TRBD1. The germline V gene encodes CDR1 MNHNS and CDR2 SASEGT. Losses at the gene ends were 4 bases for V and 5 bases for J; bases not matched to a gene: 8. The CDR3 has 16 residues. The CDR3, as DNA: TGTGCCAGCAGTGTAACCCGACAGGGGGCTGATCAGCCCCAGCATTTT. This gives the protein CASSVTRQGADQPQHF.

This chain uses TRBV29-1 with TRBJ2-7; 9 bases fit TRBD2. The CDR3 totals 12 residues. V gave up 3 bases and J gave up 5 bases; unmatched junction bases: 2. The V gene's germline CDR1 is SQVTM and CDR2 ANQGSEA. The CDR3 spells CSVDVAGDEQYF. CDR3 DNA: TGCAGCGTTGATGTAGCGGGAGACGAGCAGTACTTC.

The V gene is TRBV5-1, the J gene TRBJ2-2, with D unresolved. V was pared by 3 bases and J by 6 bases, with 15 bases between. The CDR3 has 15 amino acids. The germline gives CDR1 SGHRS, CDR2 YFSETQ. For the CDR3, the DNA is TGCGCCAGCAGCTACGTCGCTAGTAACGCCGGGGAGCTGTTTTTT. Translated: CASSYVASNAGELFF.

This clone is a singleton in its sample. The CDR3, as DNA: TGCGCCAGCAGTGAGTCGCGGCAGCTCCAAGAGACCCAGTACTTC. It is translated as CASSESRQLQETQYF. The gene calls are TRBV10-1 and TRBJ2-5; D gene ambiguous. Trimming removed 0 bases at V and 1 base at J, with 9 bases between. Germline CDR1 WNHNN, CDR2 SYGVQD (reference sequence). The CDR3 runs 15 residues.

V usage is TRBV28 and J usage is TRBJ1-5, with TRBD1 identical over 9 bases. Germline V gene sequence: CDR1 MDHEN, CDR2 SYDVKM. Trimming took 7 bases from V and 7 from J; bases not matched to a gene: 8. This CDR3 contains 14 residues. Written as DNA, the CDR3 is TGTGCCAGCACCAACTGGGACAGGGTACAGCCCCAGCATTTT. It encodes CASTNWDRVQPQHF.

The V gene is TRBV29-1, the J gene TRBJ2-7, with D perhaps TRBD2 (7 bases). CDR3 length equals 13 residues. Germline lookup yields CDR1 SQVTM and CDR2 ANQGSEA. V was clipped by 5 bases and J by 3 bases, with 14 bases between them. The CDR3 protein is CSVRERDNYEQYF. CDR3 DNA sequence: TGCAGCGTTCGGGAGCGGGACAACTACGAGCAGTACTTC.

The chain carries TRBV4-1 and TRBJ2-7; D ambiguous. The CDR3 contains 13 residues. The V end was cut by 1 base, the J end by 5 bases, with 9 bases between. In germline, CDR1 is MGHRA, CDR2 YSYEKL. The CDR3 bases are TGCGCCAGCAGCCAAGTATCAGGTGACGAGCAGTACTTC. It yields the protein CASSQVSGDEQYF.

The genes are TRBV6-5 and TRBJ1-2, with no clear D. Germline CDR1 and CDR2: MNHEY and SVGAGI. V was trimmed by 7 bases and J by 6 bases, leaving 15 bases between them. The CDR3 totals 13 residues. CDR3 protein: CASTSTRGNGYTF. The CDR3 DNA reads TGTGCCAGCACCTCAACCCGAGGAAATGGCTACACCTTC.

This clone occurred a few times. The rearrangement uses TRBV9 and TRBJ2-3, with a tentative D call TRBD1 (5 bases). Looked up from germline, CDR1 is SGDLS and CDR2 is YYNGEE. The CDR3 extends over 15 amino acids. Deletions cut 2 bases from V and 4 bases from J, with 14 bases between. The chain's CDR3 is CASSVGPTGSDTQYF. The CDR3 DNA reads as TGTGCCAGCAGCGTTGGACCTACAGGTTCAGATACGCAGTATTTT. Full variable domain (rest looked up from reference TRBV9 and TRBJ2-3): DSGVTQTPKHLITATGQRVTLRCSPRSGDLSVYWYQQSLDQGLQFLIQYYNGEERAKGNILERFSAQQFPDLHSELNLSSLELGDSALYFCASSVGPTGSDTQYFGPGTRLTVL.

The chain joins TRBV6-5 to TRBJ2-1; 7 bases map to TRBD1. The CDR3 is 16 residues long. Germline values: CDR1 MNHEY, CDR2 SVGAGI. The J segment lost 2 bases and the V segment lost 0 bases, leaving 4 bases of the junction unmatched. The CDR3 is CASSYSGGLTYNEQFF. CDR3 coding DNA: TGTGCCAGCAGTTACTCAGGGGGCCTCACCTACAATGAGCAGTTCTTC.

The rearrangement uses TRBV10-3 and TRBJ2-2, with D possibly TRBD2 on 5 matching bases. V lost 0 bases to trimming and J lost 0 bases, with 20 bases between them. The germline CDR1 and CDR2 sequences are ENHRY and SYGVKD. The CDR3 is made up of 20 amino acids. The CDR3 coding sequence is TGTGCCATCAGTGAGTCGGAGACTACCGCTTTTGTAGCGAACACCGGGGAGCTGTTTTTT. This gives the protein CAISESETTAFVANTGELFF.

CDR3 in DNA: TGCGCCAGCAGCCAGCCGGGACACTCTGGGGCCAACGTCCTGACTTTC. Its translation: CASSQPGHSGANVLTF. The gene calls are TRBV4-1 and TRBJ2-6, with D maybe TRBD1 (6 bases). Trimming removed 3 bases at V and 0 bases at J, with 9 bases between. Germline V lookup: CDR1 MGHRA, CDR2 YSYEKL. The length of the CDR3 is 16 residues.

The J gene is TRBJ2-5, the V gene TRBV27; 7 bases map to TRBD1. The CDR3 covers 14 residues. From germline, CDR1 is MNHEY and CDR2 SMNVEV (reference sequence). V shed 8 bases and J 1 base; nucleotides not matched to a gene: 7. CDR3 nucleotides: TGTGCCAGCGGCTTCGGGACAGCCCAAGAGACCCAGTACTTC. Amino acid sequence: CASGFGTAQETQYF.

The chain joins TRBV7-9 to TRBJ2-7, with TRBD2 identical over 8 bases. Germline V gene data show CDR1 as SEHNR and CDR2 as FQNEAQ (reference sequence). The CDR3 runs 14 residues. The J segment lost 4 bases and the V segment lost 5 bases, leaving 7 bases of the junction unmatched. The DNA for the CDR3 is TGTGCCAGCAGCCCCAGCGGGAGTAATTACGAGCAGTACTTC. Translated, it gives CASSPSGSNYEQYF.